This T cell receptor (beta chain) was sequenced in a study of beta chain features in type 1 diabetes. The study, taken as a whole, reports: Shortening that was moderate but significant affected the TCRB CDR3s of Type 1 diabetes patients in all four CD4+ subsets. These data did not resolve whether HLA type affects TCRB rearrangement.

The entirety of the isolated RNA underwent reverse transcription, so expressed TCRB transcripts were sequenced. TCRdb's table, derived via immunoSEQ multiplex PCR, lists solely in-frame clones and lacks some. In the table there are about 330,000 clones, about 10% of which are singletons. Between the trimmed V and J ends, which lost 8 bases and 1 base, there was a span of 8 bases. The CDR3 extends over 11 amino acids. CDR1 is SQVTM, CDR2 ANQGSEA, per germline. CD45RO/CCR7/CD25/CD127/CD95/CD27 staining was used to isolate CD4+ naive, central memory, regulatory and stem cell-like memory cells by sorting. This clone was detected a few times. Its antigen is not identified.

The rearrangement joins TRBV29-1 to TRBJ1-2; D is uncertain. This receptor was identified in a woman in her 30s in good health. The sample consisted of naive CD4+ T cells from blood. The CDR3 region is CSFWSNYGYTF. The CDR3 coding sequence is TGCAGCTTTTGGAGTAACTATGGCTACACCTTC.